The 6 T cell receptor beta chains below all came from one sample that was sequenced in a study of cytomegalovirus exposure and HLA in healthy donors. It was with 60 Vbeta and 13 Jbeta primers that the PCR ran. Repertoires were generated with immunoSEQ multiplex PCR, while TCRdb's copy carries only in-frame clones and drops some. The sample comprises fewer than 150,000 clones, around three quarters of which are singletons, and 3.7% rests with the top ten. The sample comprised PBMCs. The receptor set was obtained from a human donor in good health.

V usage is TRBV2 and J usage is TRBJ2-7, with 8 bases matching TRBD1. The CDR3 runs to 15 residues. V shed 3 bases and J 0 bases; nucleotides not matched to a gene: 4. Germline V gene lookup returns CDR1 SNHLY and CDR2 FYNNEI. CDR3 DNA sequence: TGTGCCAGCAGTGATTTGGGGACAGGCTCCTACGAGCAGTACTTC. Protein sequence: CASSDLGTGSYEQYF.

In DNA form, the CDR3 reads TGTGCCAGCAGTGAAGTGGGAGGGGGGGGAGACGAGCAGTACTTC. Translating it yields CASSEVGGGGDEQYF. The rearrangement uses TRBV6-1 and TRBJ2-7; TRBD2 is a possible D gene (7 bases). V was cut by 1 base and J by 5 bases, with 15 bases left in between. The CDR3 runs to 15 residues. CDR1 and CDR2 from the germline V gene are MNHNS and SASEGT.

This clone was seen just once. For the CDR3, the DNA is TGTGCCAGTAGTATGGGCAGGGCGGTGGGTCAGCCCCAGCATTTT. It specifies CASSMGRAVGQPQHF. This chain links TRBV19 with TRBJ1-5; TRBD1 might be the D (5 bases). V lost 3 bases, J lost 6 bases, and 15 bases lay in between. The germline V gene has CDR1 LNHDA and CDR2 SQIVND (reference sequence). The CDR3 is 15 residues long. Together with reference TRBV19 and TRBJ1-5, the CDR3 gives the full variable domain: DGGITQSPKYLFRKEGQNVTLSCEQNLNHDAMYWYRQDPGQGLRLIYYSQIVNDFQKGDIAEGYSVSREKKESFPLTVTSAQKNPTAFYLCASSMGRAVGQPQHFGDGTRLSIL.

This chain uses TRBV7-2 with TRBJ2-2; 10 nucleotides line up with TRBD2. The V segment lost 5 bases and the J segment 2 bases; nucleotides outside the gene matches: 8. Germline lookup yields CDR1 SGHTA and CDR2 FQGNSA. The CDR3 extends over 17 amino acids. DNA of the CDR3: TGTGCCAGCAGCCCTAGAACTAGCGGGACTAACACCGGGGAGCTGTTTTTT. Encoded protein: CASSPRTSGTNTGELFF.

As concerns this clone: Other nucleotide sequences in the sample specify the same CDR3. V and J are TRBV5-6 and TRBJ1-2; 7 bases map to TRBD1. The CDR3 is made up of 14 amino acids. CDR1 and CDR2 (germline): SGHDT, YYEEEE. V was clipped by 0 bases and J by 8 bases; unmatched bases: 7. The CDR3 sequence is CASSLGQGGRGYTF. Here the CDR3 DNA reads TGTGCCAGCAGCTTGGGACAGGGCGGCCGGGGCTACACCTTC.

The chain recombines TRBV2 with TRBJ1-5, with D unresolved. Germline CDR1 SNHLY, CDR2 FYNNEI. Trimming cost V 6 bases and J 0 bases, with 6 bases left between them. The CDR3 contains 13 residues. Here the CDR3 reads CASSTNSNQPQHF. In DNA, the CDR3 is TGTGCCAGCAGCACAAATAGCAATCAGCCCCAGCATTTT.